This entry features one T cell receptor beta chain sequence. As yet, its antigen is unknown. The record originates from a study of T cell responses to AZD1222 COVID-19 vaccine. The table came from immunoSEQ multiplex PCR; TCRdb's copy has only in-frame clones and leaves some out. Of 72,000 or so clones listed, around 89% were seen once; the top ten hold roughly 27%. Germline V gene sequence: CDR1 SGHTA, CDR2 FQGTGA. The ends lost 4 bases at V and 5 bases at J; junction bases unmatched: 1. The CDR3 contains 13 residues. Study-level points and caveats: Repertoire collection took place solely once the T cell response had peaked.

This clonotype was obtained from an adult who received the AZD1222 COVID-19 vaccine. Source: peripheral blood, taken 28 days after the second AZD1222 dose. This sequence joins TRBV7-3 and TRBJ2-2, with 7 positions matching TRBD1. The CDR3 bases are TGTGCCAGCAGCTCACAGGGGACCGGGGAGCTGTTTTTT. This gives the protein CASSSQGTGELFF. Together with reference TRBV7-3 and TRBJ2-2, the CDR3 gives the full variable domain: GAGVSQTPSNKVTEKGKYVELRCDPISGHTALYWYRQSLGQGPEFLIYFQGTGAADDSGLPNDRFFAVRPEGSVSTLKIQRTERGDSAVYLCASSSQGTGELFFGEGSRLTVL.